Sequencing of this T cell receptor beta chain was carried out in a study of shared clonotypes between healthy human individuals. Study-level results: Memory subsets had estimated richness that was generally smaller than that of naive subsets.

Comments on this clone: Its antigen remains unknown.

Measured with immunoSEQ multiplex PCR; TCRdb has only the in-frame clones, and not every one. In the table there are some 630,000 clones, 72% of which are singletons. V trimming: 5 bases; J trimming: 5 bases; junction bases outside the gene matches: 13. The CDR3 runs to 16 residues. Germline values: CDR1 SGHTA, CDR2 FQGNSA. The clonotype was recovered from a woman aged 25 to 45 in good health. Specimen: memory CD4+ T cells sorted from blood. Subset of the sample: CD45RA-negative fraction. The chain combines TRBV7-2 with TRBJ2-5, with 8 bases aligning to TRBD2. CDR3 residues: CASSRRTGGAWETQYF. The CDR3 DNA reads as TGTGCCAGCAGCCGCCGAACGGGAGGGGCTTGGGAGACCCAGTACTTC.